This T cell receptor beta chain is from a study of cytomegalovirus exposure and HLA in healthy donors. Per germline, CDR1 SGHRS and CDR2 YFSETQ. V gave up 0 bases and J gave up 7 bases; unmatched junction bases: 9. This CDR3 region has 17 residues. PCR used 60 Vbeta primers and 13 Jbeta primers. This table comes from immunoSEQ multiplex PCR, and its TCRdb copy is limited to in-frame clones, with some not included. This sample carries over 110,000 clones, around 78% of them seen once, and the ten largest clones take 5% to 7.5%. The V gene is TRBV5-1, the J gene TRBJ2-1; TRBD1 aligns across 11 bases. The receptor comes from a woman aged 40 to 55 in good health and CMV-seropositive. Sample: PBMCs. The CDR3 DNA sequence: TGCGCCAGCAGCTTGGCCACCGGGACAGGGGGTCGGAATGAGCAGTTCTTC. Its translation is CASSLATGTGGRNEQFF.